Sequencing of this T cell receptor beta chain was carried out in a study of T-cell reconstitution after alpha-beta-depleted transplantation in children listed by TCRdb under 2016. Study-wide context: Using TCR repertoire profiling, the study followed T-cell immune reconstitution in a quantitative way in children after TCRalphabeta/CD19-depleted allogeneic hematopoietic cell transplantation.

The library was obtained by PCR. Sequenced on an Illumina HiSeq 2500. To normalize quantification of the TCRbeta repertoire, the TCR libraries were built with molecular barcoding that relied on unique molecular identifiers. TCRdb itself trimmed the public reads at Q25 with fastp, ran MiXCR and retained productive beta chains. Here each entry gathers all rows of one CDR3 protein and keeps the most common genes and DNA. A total of hundreds of thousands of distinct CDR3 sequences appear in this sample, approximately 12% of them only once. About 3.9% of the sample comes from the top ten. Regarding this clonotype: The clone's antigen remains unknown. Qualities for individual bases were not recorded, and no much larger clone is one base off.

From V the trimming removes 2 bases and from J it removes 5 bases, while the gene matches leave 10 bases of the junction unaccounted for. Looking up the germline V gene yields CDR1 SQVTM and CDR2 ANQGSEA. The CDR3 sequence holds 16 residues, the cysteine and phenylalanine included. The DNA shown is the 48-base CDR3, in frame from base 1. Sequences were derived from PBMCs, sampled from the stem cell graft. The sequence came from a human donor who donated a stem cell graft to a child with Fanconi anemia. The chain links TRBV29-1 with TRBJ2-3, and 10 junctional nucleotides match TRBD1. The DNA sequence is given as TGCAGCGTTGAACAACAGACAGGGGGCGCGGGAGATACGCAGTATTTT. Its translation is CSVEQQTGGAGDTQYF.